What follows are 14 T cell receptor beta chains derived from one specimen sequenced in a study of T cells after yellow fever vaccination. MiXCR, run by TCRdb on the 5' RACE reads, gives a single entry per CDR3 protein. The table lists hundreds of thousands of distinct CDR3 sequences, less than 15% of them singletons. This material consisted of PBMCs, taken on the day of the yellow fever booster vaccination. The receptors stem from a man aged 25 to 40 who received the YFV17D yellow fever vaccine.

The chain combines TRBV20-1 with TRBJ2-1, with 9 bases matching TRBD1. Germline CDR1 and CDR2: DFQATT and SNEGSKA (reference sequence). This CDR3 comprises 15 residues. V lost 1 base, J lost 1 base, and 2 bases stayed unmatched. The CDR3 sequence: CSARAGTGSYNEQFF. The CDR3 DNA reads TGCAGTGCTAGAGCCGGGACAGGGTCCTACAATGAGCAGTTCTTC.

The chain is built from TRBV7-2 and TRBJ1-6, with 11 bases identical to TRBD1. V trimming: 5 bases; J trimming: 10 bases; junction bases outside the gene matches: 4. The CDR3 sequence is 14 residues long. Germline-derived CDR1 and CDR2 are SGHTA and FQGNSA. CDR3 protein: CASSRGQGESPLHF. For the CDR3, the DNA is TGTGCCAGCAGCCGGGGACAGGGGGAATCACCCCTCCACTTT. The full variable domain, completed using reference TRBV7-2 and TRBJ1-6, is GAGVSQSPSNKVTEKGKDVELRCDPISGHTALYWYRQSLGQGLEFLIYFQGNSAPDKSGLPSDRFSAERTGGSVSTLTIQRTQQEDSAVYLCASSRGQGESPLHFGNGTRLTVT.

This chain joins TRBV5-5 and TRBJ2-2, with 8 bases matching TRBD1. CDR3 length equals 15 residues. Germline V CDR1 and CDR2: SGHKS, YYEKEE (reference sequence). J lost 8 bases, V lost 0 bases, and 6 bases had no gene match. Here the CDR3 DNA reads TGTGCCAGCAGCTTGGTGCAGGGGGCGTGGGGGGAGCTGTTTTTT. Translating gives CASSLVQGAWGELFF.

This clonotype was counted many times. The J gene is TRBJ2-1, the V gene TRBV5-1; 13 nucleotides match TRBD2. CDR3 length: 15 residues. The V segment lost 7 bases and the J segment 7 bases; nucleotides outside the gene matches: 8. Looked up from germline, CDR1 is SGHRS and CDR2 is YFSETQ. In DNA form, the CDR3 reads TGCGCCAGCTACGAAGGGACTAGCGGGATAAATGAGCAGTTCTTC. Residues: CASYEGTSGINEQFF.

This clonotype was seen more than once but under ten times. This chain joins TRBV30 and TRBJ2-7; TRBD2 agrees at 7 bases. The CDR3 covers 11 residues. Germline loops: CDR1 GTSNPN, CDR2 SVGIG (reference sequence). V dropped 2 bases and J dropped 6; count of bases not matched to a gene: 1. CDR3 nucleotides: TGTGCCTGGAGTTGGGGGGGCGAGCAGTACTTC. The encoded protein is CAWSWGGEQYF.

The gene calls are TRBV5-1 and TRBJ1-1; 7 positions match TRBD1. The CDR3 contains 16 residues. V gave up 3 bases and J gave up 8 bases; unmatched junction bases: 16. Germline V gene lookup returns CDR1 SGHRS and CDR2 YFSETQ. DNA of the CDR3: TGCGCCAGCAGCTACAGAAACAGGGGAGTTAACGAAGAAGCTTTCTTT. Translated: CASSYRNRGVNEEAFF.

The chain couples TRBV9 to TRBJ2-7; D could derive from TRBD1 or TRBD2 (7 bases each). This CDR3 has 15 amino acids. Trimming took 4 bases from V and 3 from J, leaving 17 bases between them. The germline V gene has CDR1 SGDLS and CDR2 YYNGEE. CDR3 sequence reads: CASSPGQGGNYEQYF. DNA for the CDR3: TGTGCCAGCAGCCCTGGTCAGGGGGGGAACTACGAGCAGTACTTC.

This sequence joins TRBV29-1 and TRBJ2-2, with D perhaps matching TRBD1 (6 bases). Trimming removed 7 bases at V and 6 bases at J, with 18 bases between. The CDR3 spans 14 residues. Germline V gene lookup returns CDR1 SQVTM and CDR2 ANQGSEA. The CDR3 sequence is CSGRDTKPAGELFF. DNA of the CDR3: TGCAGCGGCCGGGACACCAAACCGGCCGGGGAGCTGTTTTTT.

This clonotype has a handful of counts. CDR3 residues: CASSQGTQRFYNEQFF. In DNA form, the CDR3 reads TGCGCCAGCAGCCAAGGGACTCAGAGGTTCTACAATGAGCAGTTCTTC. This chain uses TRBV4-3 with TRBJ2-1; TRBD2 might be the D (5 bases). Deletions cut 1 base from V and 3 bases from J, with 13 bases between. CDR3 length equals 16 residues. Germline V gene data show CDR1 as LGHNA and CDR2 as YSLEER.

This chain links TRBV5-8 with TRBJ2-7, with 9 bases that match TRBD1. CDR1 SGHTS and CDR2 YDEGEE come from the germline V gene. Trimming took 3 bases from V and 2 from J; bases not matched to a gene: 9. This CDR3 spans 16 amino acids. In nucleotides, the CDR3 is TGTGCCAGCAGCTCGGGTGGGGACAGGGTCACCTACGAGCAGTACTTC. Its protein is CASSSGGDRVTYEQYF.

This clonotype was recorded a few times. The chain couples TRBV20-1 to TRBJ2-1; D is undetermined. The V and J ends lost 6 bases and 9 bases respectively, with 12 bases between them. The CDR3 has 11 residues. Germline lookup yields CDR1 DFQATT and CDR2 SNEGSKA (reference sequence). CDR3 loop: CSALLVVEQFF. CDR3 bases: TGCAGTGCCCTTCTAGTAGTTGAGCAGTTCTTC.

The gene calls are TRBV20-1 and TRBJ2-3; D might be TRBD1 or TRBD2, each matching 5 bases. Trimming took 1 base from V and 3 from J, leaving 11 bases between them. Looked up from germline, CDR1 is DFQATT and CDR2 is SNEGSKA (reference sequence). The CDR3 runs to 14 residues. Here the CDR3 reads CSARAPEGTDTQYF. CDR3 coding DNA: TGCAGTGCTAGAGCCCCTGAGGGGACAGATACGCAGTATTTT.

The V gene is TRBV7-6, the J gene TRBJ2-6; 9 positions match TRBD1. Germline CDR1 reads SGHVS; CDR2 reads FNYEAQ. V trimming: 3 bases; J trimming: 3 bases; junction bases outside the gene matches: 6. This CDR3 is 17 amino acids long. In nucleotides, the CDR3 is TGTGCCAGCAGCTTCCGGGACAGGGTTGGTGGGGCCAACGTCCTGACTTTC. Residues: CASSFRDRVGGANVLTF. Supplemented by reference TRBV7-6 and TRBJ2-6, the full variable domain reads GAGVSQSPRYKVTKRGQDVALRCDPISGHVSLYWYRQALGQGPEFLTYFNYEAQQDKSGLPNDRFSAERPEGSISTLTIQRTEQRDSAMYRCASSFRDRVGGANVLTFGAGSRLTVL.

In this sample, this clonotype turned up a few times. V usage is TRBV6-6 and J usage is TRBJ2-7, with D perhaps TRBD1 or TRBD2 (6 bases each). The V gene lost 2 bases and the J gene lost 4 bases, with 9 bases spanning the gap. Germline CDR1 reads MNHNY; CDR2 reads SVGAGI (reference sequence). The CDR3 consists of 13 residues. The CDR3 loop reads CASSYQGRYEQYF. The CDR3 DNA reads TGTGCCAGCAGTTACCAGGGGAGGTACGAGCAGTACTTC.